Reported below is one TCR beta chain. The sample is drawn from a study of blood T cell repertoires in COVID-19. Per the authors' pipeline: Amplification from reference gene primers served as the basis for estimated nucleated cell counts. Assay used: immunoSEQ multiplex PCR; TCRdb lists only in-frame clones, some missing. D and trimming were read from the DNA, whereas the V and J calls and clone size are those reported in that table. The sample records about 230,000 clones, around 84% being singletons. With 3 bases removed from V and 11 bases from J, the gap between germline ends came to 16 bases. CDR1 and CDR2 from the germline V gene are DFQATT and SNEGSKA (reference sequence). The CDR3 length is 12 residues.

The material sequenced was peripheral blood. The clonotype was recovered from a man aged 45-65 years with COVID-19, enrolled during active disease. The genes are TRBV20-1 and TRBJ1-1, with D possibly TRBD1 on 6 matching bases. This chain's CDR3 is CSASRSTGRAFF. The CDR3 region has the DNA TGCAGTGCTAGTCGGTCGACAGGCAGGGCTTTCTTT.